The entry below gives a single T cell receptor (beta chain) sequence along with its context. Only in-frame clones appear in the TCRdb table, and some are missing; sequencing was by immunoSEQ multiplex PCR. The sample records some 79,000 clones, approximately 84% being singletons. The record originates from a study of control samples from healthy donors and cancer patients. Germline loops: CDR1 LNHNV, CDR2 YYDKDF (reference sequence). The length of the CDR3 is 15 residues. V trimming: 2 bases; J trimming: 2 bases; junction bases outside the gene matches: 6. This receptor was identified in a woman between 45 and 60 years old in good health. The genes are TRBV15 and TRBJ2-7; 7 bases are a match to TRBD1. Sample: blood. The CDR3 DNA reads as TGTGCCACCAGCAGAACCGGGACAGTCCCCTACGAGCAGTACTTC. This encodes CATSRTGTVPYEQYF.